The sequence of this T cell receptor (beta chain) was determined in a study of shared clonotypes between healthy human individuals. In the study overall: The cohort had two women and three men, ages 18 to 49.

V lost 5 bases and J lost 1, with 9 bases in between. Germline assignment: CDR1 MDHEN and CDR2 SYDVKM. This CDR3 is 14 amino acids long. TCRdb's table, derived via immunoSEQ multiplex PCR, lists solely in-frame clones and lacks some. This table has 90,000 to 120,000 clones, about 70% appearing once. Overall study findings and caveats: Generally, estimated richness proved larger in naive subsets than it did in memory subsets.

With regard to this clone: Antigen specificity is unknown.

The V gene is TRBV28, the J gene TRBJ1-3; D is ambiguous. This clonotype originated in a woman under 40 in good health. The sample was memory CD8+ T cells sorted from blood. The subset denotes: CD45RO+ cells pooled with CCR7-negative TemRA cells. CDR3 region: CASSPGFSGNTIYF. The CDR3 coding sequence is TGTGCCAGCAGTCCCGGGTTTTCTGGAAACACCATATATTTT.